This T cell receptor beta chain was retrieved from a study of T cells after yellow fever vaccination (dated by TCRdb to the late 2010s). For context, the study as a whole: Libraries from fractions with low cell numbers were prepared with the SMART-Seq v4 Ultra Low Input RNA kit. Two healthy male donors, one aged 18 to 30 and one aged 30 to 40 years, were included in the cohort. Blood was collected at multiple timepoints before and after primary and secondary immunization, and bulk PBMC replicates and cell subsets were isolated. Bulk TCR alpha and beta repertoires were sequenced longitudinally to track T-cell clones before and after primary and booster YFV17D yellow fever vaccination. What the research found in general, with its limitations: A small fraction of clonotypes showed up in both the CD4 and CD8 compartments, probably as a result of convergent recombination. Because only two donors were included in the study, the extent to which the findings can be generalized is limited. Most clones expanded after primary vaccination (about 95% of CD4 and around 89% of CD8) were re-detected after the booster, suggesting that broad memory maintenance occurred. FACS-sorted repertoires could contain abundant contaminating clonotypes from the bulk population, so computational filtering was required. The secondary T-cell response was weaker than the primary response but faster, peaking on day 5 instead of day 15.

Sample treatment or condition, as interpreted from the label and publication: live attenuated yellow fever vaccine strain. PBMCs were isolated from peripheral blood using a standard Ficoll-Paque protocol. CD4 and CD8 T-cell fractions were isolated with Dynabeads CD4 and CD8 positive selection kits. RNA was extracted with TriZol from bulk PBMCs, CD4 and CD8 fractions, and dextramer-positive and dextramer-negative fractions. V is pared back by 5 bases and J by 0 bases, with 10 bases lying between the germline termini. Its CDR3 holds 13 amino acids, cysteine through phenylalanine. Only CDR3 DNA remains: 39 bases, in frame from the first base. The germline V gene supplies CDR1 SQVTM and CDR2 ANQGSEA. This clonotype was counted ten times or more. Its recognized antigen is unknown. No much larger clone is present one base from it, and per-base qualities are unavailable. TCR cDNA was synthesized by 5'RACE template switching, through which a universal primer site and unique molecular identifiers were introduced. Priming of cDNA synthesis was performed from both the TCR alpha and TCR beta constant segments. Library amplification involved two PCR steps, and the second step added sample barcodes and sequencing adapters. Sequencing of the libraries was done on either Illumina HiSeq 2500 (2x100 bp) or NovaSeq (2x150 bp). The original methods were these. MIGEC handled demultiplexing of reads and collapsing into UMI consensus sequences, while MiXCR performed V(D)J alignment. Using edgeR on replicate PBMC samples, clonotypes were called vaccine-responding if FDR was below 0.01 and the log2 fold change was above 5 up to day 15. Each bulk clonotype was labeled CD4 or CD8 based on which sequenced repertoire, CD4 or CD8, contained the clonotype at higher abundance. Using fastp trimming at Q25 and MiXCR clonotype assembly, TCRdb reanalyzed the public sequencing data and kept in-frame beta chains. Records with the same CDR3 protein are collapsed into one entry carrying the most frequent genes and DNA. The V and J calls come from TCRdb's annotation, not from the publication. The sample contains 150,000 to 200,000 distinct CDR3 sequences, 6% to 7.5% of them found a single time. The top ten clones comprise 2.5% to 3% of the sample.

The sample here was CD4+ T cells sorted from PBMCs, taken about 5 days after the first yellow fever vaccination. The TCR was taken from a man between 18 and 35 years old who received the YFV17D yellow fever vaccine. The chain is made from TRBV29-1 and TRBJ1-1; no D gene can be assigned with confidence. The CDR3 reads as follows: CSVLASLNTEAFF. Here is the DNA: TGCAGCGTTCTGGCTTCCCTGAACACTGAAGCTTTCTTT.